This TCR beta chain stems from a study of response to subunit inactivated influenza vaccine. Points from the study as a whole: Each seasonal influenza vaccination, the authors suggested, recruits few new T cells.

There are 14 residues in the CDR3. Trimming cost V 2 bases and J 7 bases, with 12 bases left between them. The germline CDR1 and CDR2 sequences are MRHNA and SNTAGT. From the RT-PCR reads, TCRdb called clonotypes with MiXCR, one entry per CDR3 protein. In the table there are about 480,000 distinct CDR3 sequences, approximately 12% of which are singletons. This clonotype has only a few counts. Its antigen remains unidentified. This TCR derives from a man aged 45-65 years who received an inactivated influenza vaccine. The sequenced sample was PBMCs from blood, obtained about 40 days after vaccination. The chain carries TRBV6-4 and TRBJ2-1; D gene uncertain. CDR3 protein: CASSDGFNSNEQFF. The CDR3 DNA reads as TGTGCCAGCAGTGACGGTTTCAATAGTAATGAGCAGTTCTTC.